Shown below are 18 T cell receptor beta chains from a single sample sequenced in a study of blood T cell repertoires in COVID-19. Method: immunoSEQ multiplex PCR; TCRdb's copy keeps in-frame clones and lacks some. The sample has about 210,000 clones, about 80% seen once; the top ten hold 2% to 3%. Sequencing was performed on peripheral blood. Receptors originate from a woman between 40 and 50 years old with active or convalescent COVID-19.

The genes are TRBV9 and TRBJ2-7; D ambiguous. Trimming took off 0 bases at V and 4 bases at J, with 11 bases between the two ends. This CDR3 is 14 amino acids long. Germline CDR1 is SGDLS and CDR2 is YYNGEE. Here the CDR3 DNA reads TGTGCCAGCAGCGTAGCGTTGACAACATACGAGCAGTACTTC. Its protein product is CASSVALTTYEQYF.

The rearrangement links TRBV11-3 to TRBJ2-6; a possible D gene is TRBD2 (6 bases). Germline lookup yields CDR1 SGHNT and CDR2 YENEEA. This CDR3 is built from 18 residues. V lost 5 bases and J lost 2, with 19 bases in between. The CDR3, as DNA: TGTGCCAGCAGCCACAACCGGGGACTTAACCCTGGGGCCAACGTCCTGACTTTC. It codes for CASSHNRGLNPGANVLTF.

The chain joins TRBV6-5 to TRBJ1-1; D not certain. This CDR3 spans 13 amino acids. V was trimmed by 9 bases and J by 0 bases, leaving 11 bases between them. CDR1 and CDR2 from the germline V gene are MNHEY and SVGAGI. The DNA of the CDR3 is TGTGCCAGTCGTCGCCCGGTGAACACTGAAGCTTTCTTT. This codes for CASRRPVNTEAFF.

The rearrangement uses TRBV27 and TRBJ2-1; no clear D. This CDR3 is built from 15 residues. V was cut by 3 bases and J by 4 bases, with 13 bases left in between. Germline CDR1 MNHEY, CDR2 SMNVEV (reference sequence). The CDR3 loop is CASSFPPPSYNEQFF. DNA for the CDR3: TGTGCCAGCAGTTTCCCCCCTCCTAGTTACAATGAGCAGTTCTTC.

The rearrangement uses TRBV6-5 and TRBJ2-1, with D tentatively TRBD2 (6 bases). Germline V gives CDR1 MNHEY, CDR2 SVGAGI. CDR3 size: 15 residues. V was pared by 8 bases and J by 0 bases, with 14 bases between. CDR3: CASGRSRSSYNEQFF. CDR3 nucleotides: TGTGCCAGCGGGAGGTCCAGGAGCTCCTACAATGAGCAGTTCTTC.

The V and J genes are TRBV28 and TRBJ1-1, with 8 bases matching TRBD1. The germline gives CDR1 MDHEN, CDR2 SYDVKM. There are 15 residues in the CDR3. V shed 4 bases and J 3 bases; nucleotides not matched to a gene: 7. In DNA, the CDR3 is TGTGCCAGCAGTTCTCCAGGGGGCCGGGACACTGAAGCTTTCTTT. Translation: CASSSPGGRDTEAFF.

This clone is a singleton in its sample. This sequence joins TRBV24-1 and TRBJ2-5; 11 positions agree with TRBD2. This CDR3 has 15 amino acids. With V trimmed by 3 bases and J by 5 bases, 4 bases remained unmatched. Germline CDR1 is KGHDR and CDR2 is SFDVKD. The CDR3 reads CATSDTSGSAETQYF. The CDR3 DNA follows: TGTGCCACCAGTGATACTAGCGGGAGTGCCGAGACCCAGTACTTC.

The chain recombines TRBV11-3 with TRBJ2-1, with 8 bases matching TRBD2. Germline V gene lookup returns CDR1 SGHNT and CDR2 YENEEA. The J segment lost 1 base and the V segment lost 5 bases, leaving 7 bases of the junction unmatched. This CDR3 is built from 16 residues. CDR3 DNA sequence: TGTGCCAGCAGCCAATGGGAGCGGGGGTCCTACAATGAGCAGTTCTTC. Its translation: CASSQWERGSYNEQFF.

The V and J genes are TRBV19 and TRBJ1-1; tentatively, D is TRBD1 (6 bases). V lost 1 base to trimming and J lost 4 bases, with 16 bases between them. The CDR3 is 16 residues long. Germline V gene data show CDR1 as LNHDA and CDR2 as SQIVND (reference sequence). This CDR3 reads CASSIVPRGVGTEAFF. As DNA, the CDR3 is TGTGCCAGTAGTATAGTTCCCAGGGGCGTAGGCACTGAAGCTTTCTTT. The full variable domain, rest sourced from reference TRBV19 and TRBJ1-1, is DGGITQSPKYLFRKEGQNVTLSCEQNLNHDAMYWYRQDPGQGLRLIYYSQIVNDFQKGDIAEGYSVSREKKESFPLTVTSAQKNPTAFYLCASSIVPRGVGTEAFFGQGTRLTVV.

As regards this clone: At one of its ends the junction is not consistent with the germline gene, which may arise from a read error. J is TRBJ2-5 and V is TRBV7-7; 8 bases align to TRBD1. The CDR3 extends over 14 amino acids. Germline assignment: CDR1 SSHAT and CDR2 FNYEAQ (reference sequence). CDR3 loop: CASSAKTGVETQYF. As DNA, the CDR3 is TGTGCTAGCAGCGCCAAGACAGGGGTAGAGACCCAGTACTTC.

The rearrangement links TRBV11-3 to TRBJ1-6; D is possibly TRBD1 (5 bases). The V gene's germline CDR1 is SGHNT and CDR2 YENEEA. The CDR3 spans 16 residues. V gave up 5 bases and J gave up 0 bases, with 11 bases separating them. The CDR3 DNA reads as TGTGCCAGCAGCCTACGGGGGACCTCCTATAATTCACCCCTCCACTTT. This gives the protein CASSLRGTSYNSPLHF. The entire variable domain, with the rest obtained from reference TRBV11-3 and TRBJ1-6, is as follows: EAGVVQSPRYKIIEKKQPVAFWCNPISGHNTLYWYLQNLGQGPELLIRYENEEAVDDSQLPKDRFSAERLKGVDSTLKIQPAELGDSAVYLCASSLRGTSYNSPLHFGNGTRLTVT.

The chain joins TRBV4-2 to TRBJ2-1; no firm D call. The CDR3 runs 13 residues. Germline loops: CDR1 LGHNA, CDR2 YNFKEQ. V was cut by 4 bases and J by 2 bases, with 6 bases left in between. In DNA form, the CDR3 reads TGTGCCAGCAGCCCCGAGGCCTACAATGAGCAGTTCTTC. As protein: CASSPEAYNEQFF.

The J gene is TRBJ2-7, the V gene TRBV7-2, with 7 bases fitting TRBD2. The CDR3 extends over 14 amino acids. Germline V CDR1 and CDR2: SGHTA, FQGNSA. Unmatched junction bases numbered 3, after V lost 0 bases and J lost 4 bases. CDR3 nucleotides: TGTGCCAGCAGCTTAGCGTGGGGGGGTTACGAGCAGTACTTC. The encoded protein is CASSLAWGGYEQYF.

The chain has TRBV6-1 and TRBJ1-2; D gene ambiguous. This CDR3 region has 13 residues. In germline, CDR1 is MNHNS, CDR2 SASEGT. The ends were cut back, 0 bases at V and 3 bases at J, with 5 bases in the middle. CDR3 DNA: TGTGCCAGCAGTGAAGCCCTAGACTATGGCTACACCTTC. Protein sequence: CASSEALDYGYTF.

The CDR3 DNA follows: TGCGCCAGCAGTGAGTCCGGGGGTGAAAAACTGTTTTTT. Translating it yields CASSESGGEKLFF. The rearrangement links TRBV10-1 to TRBJ1-4; maybe TRBD1 (5 bases). Deletions cut 0 bases from V and 7 bases from J, with 6 bases between. Germline V gives CDR1 WNHNN, CDR2 SYGVQD (reference sequence). CDR3 size: 13 residues.

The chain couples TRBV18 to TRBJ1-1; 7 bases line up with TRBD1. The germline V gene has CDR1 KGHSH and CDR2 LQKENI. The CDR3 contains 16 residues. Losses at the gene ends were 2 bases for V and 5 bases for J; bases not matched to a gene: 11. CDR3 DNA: TGTGCCAGCTCACCAGAGACAGGGCTTGTGGGGACTGAAGCTTTCTTT. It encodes CASSPETGLVGTEAFF.

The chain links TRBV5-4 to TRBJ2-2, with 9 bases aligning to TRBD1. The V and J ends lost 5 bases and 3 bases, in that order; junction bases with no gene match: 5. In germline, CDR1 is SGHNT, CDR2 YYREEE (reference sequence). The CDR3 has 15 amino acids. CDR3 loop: CASRAGQGYTGELFF. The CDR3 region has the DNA TGTGCCAGCAGGGCCGGACAGGGGTACACCGGGGAGCTGTTTTTT.

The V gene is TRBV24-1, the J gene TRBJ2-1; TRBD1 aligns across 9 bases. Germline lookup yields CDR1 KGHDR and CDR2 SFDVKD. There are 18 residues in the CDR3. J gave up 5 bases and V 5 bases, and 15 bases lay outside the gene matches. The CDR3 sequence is CATSGDRGTSRDHNEQFF. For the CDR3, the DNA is TGTGCCACCAGTGGCGACAGGGGGACTTCACGGGACCACAATGAGCAGTTCTTC.